A single sample gave rise to the 27 T cell receptor beta chains below, sequenced in a study of OX40 agonist ivuxolimab in advanced cancers. TCRdb keeps only in-frame clones here, not all; method: immunoSEQ multiplex PCR. The sample lists roughly 90,000 clones, roughly 93% occurring once. The source material was CD4+ or CD8+ T cells sorted from blood, sampled in a trial of the OX40 agonist ivuxolimab. These receptors all come from an adult with an advanced solid tumor such as melanoma, head and neck, liver or kidney cancer.

The chain couples TRBV23-1 to TRBJ2-7; D is unresolved. TRBV23-1 is classed as an ORF, of uncertain function. CDR3 length: 13 residues. Deletions cut 9 bases from V and 0 bases from J, with 12 bases between. The CDR3 DNA is TGCGCCAGATCCGACCCTCGCTCCTACGAGCAGTACTTC. Its protein product is CARSDPRSYEQYF.

This clone appeared a few times. A junction boundary mismatches the germline segment, possibly from a read error. The V gene is TRBV2, the J gene TRBJ2-7; the D is unclear. Germline CDR1 is SNHLY and CDR2 is FYNNEI. The CDR3 totals 11 residues. The CDR3 spells CASSEALPYSF. The CDR3 DNA is TGTGCCAGCAGTGAAGCGCTTCCCTACTCCTTC.

The gene calls are TRBV7-8 and TRBJ1-6, with TRBD1 matching 7 bases. The CDR3 is made up of 18 amino acids. CDR1 SGHVS and CDR2 FQNEAQ come from the germline V gene. Trimming removed 2 bases from V and 4 bases from J; junction bases left unmatched: 11. The CDR3 loop reads CASSLRSAGQRYNSPLHF. In DNA, the CDR3 is TGTGCCAGCAGCTTACGGTCCGCGGGACAGCGTTATAATTCACCCCTCCACTTT.

The genes are TRBV7-8 and TRBJ2-5; 8 bases map to TRBD2. Germline trimming cut 3 bases from V and 5 bases from J; bases unmatched to any gene: 8. The CDR3 consists of 15 residues. The germline V gene encodes CDR1 SGHVS and CDR2 FQNEAQ. The CDR3 nucleotides read TGTGCCAGCAGCTTTGTCGGGGGGGTGTCTGAGACCCAGTACTTC. Translating it yields CASSFVGGVSETQYF.

The rearrangement links TRBV5-1 to TRBJ2-5, with 14 bases that match TRBD2. Germline V gene data show CDR1 as SGHRS and CDR2 as YFSETQ. This CDR3 comprises 15 residues. The V and J ends lost 4 bases and 5 bases, in that order; junction bases with no gene match: 4. The chain's CDR3 is CASSPGLAGEETQYF. The CDR3 DNA reads as TGCGCCAGCAGCCCGGGACTAGCGGGAGAGGAGACCCAGTACTTC.

This clone showed up just once. This chain links TRBV2 with TRBJ1-4; the D is unclear. Per germline, CDR1 SNHLY and CDR2 FYNNEI. Trimming cost V 2 bases and J 5 bases, with 9 bases left between them. This CDR3 region has 14 residues. The CDR3 loop reads CASSEFLVNEKLFF. Here the CDR3 DNA reads TGTGCCAGCAGTGAATTTTTAGTGAATGAAAAACTGTTTTTT.

The rearrangement joins TRBV18 to TRBJ2-7, with D possibly matching TRBD2 (6 bases). Trimming took off 0 bases at V and 9 bases at J, with 12 bases between the two ends. CDR3 length: 13 residues. Germline lookup yields CDR1 KGHSH and CDR2 LQKENI. The CDR3 region has the DNA TGTGCCAGCTCACCACCGGAGGGAGGTTTGCAGTACTTC. It is translated as CASSPPEGGLQYF.

The V call is TRBV13, the J call TRBJ2-3; 14 positions match TRBD2. The ends lost 5 bases at V and 1 base at J; junction bases unmatched: 8. The germline V gene has CDR1 PRHDT and CDR2 FYEKMQ (reference sequence). The CDR3 runs 18 residues. CDR3 coding DNA: TGTGCCAGCAGCCTTCGGACTAGCGGGAGGATAGGCACAGATACGCAGTATTTT. This encodes CASSLRTSGRIGTDTQYF.

This clone was observed a single time. The rearrangement uses TRBV4-3 and TRBJ1-1, with TRBD1 identical over 7 bases. V lost 2 bases and J lost 1; bases outside the gene matches: 4. The CDR3 spans 15 residues. The germline CDR1 and CDR2 sequences are LGHNA and YSLEER. CDR3 nucleotides: TGCGCCAGCAGCCAACTGACAGGGACGAACACTGAAGCTTTCTTT. Its protein product is CASSQLTGTNTEAFF.

V and J are TRBV15 and TRBJ1-4; 8 bases fit TRBD1. The germline V gene encodes CDR1 LNHNV and CDR2 YYDKDF (reference sequence). After removal of 0 bases from V and 13 bases from J, the junction contained 13 bases not matched to a gene. CDR3 length equals 16 residues. CDR3 in DNA: TGTGCCACCAGCAGAGAGGCAGGGACAGGCCACCAGGGACTGTTTTTT. The encoded protein is CATSREAGTGHQGLFF.

V and J are TRBV18 and TRBJ2-2; D ambiguous. This CDR3 has 16 residues. V shed 0 bases and J shed 1 base, with 9 bases lying between them. Germline V CDR1 and CDR2: KGHSH, LQKENI. CDR3 sequence: CASSPPGGRNTGELFF. Written as DNA, the CDR3 is TGTGCCAGCTCACCACCAGGTGGAAGGAACACCGGGGAGCTGTTTTTT.

The V gene is TRBV18, the J gene TRBJ1-2; 8 bases fit TRBD1. The V gene end was trimmed by 2 bases and the J gene end by 4 bases; junction bases not matched to a gene: 3. Germline V lookup: CDR1 KGHSH, CDR2 LQKENI. The CDR3 spans 14 residues. Written as DNA, the CDR3 is TGTGCCAGCTCACCAGACAGGGGAGGCTATGGCTACACCTTC. Translating it yields CASSPDRGGYGYTF.

The chain combines TRBV18 with TRBJ1-5; tentatively, D is TRBD1 (5 bases). Germline-derived CDR1 and CDR2 are KGHSH and LQKENI. The CDR3 extends over 14 amino acids. Trimming took 3 bases from V and 7 from J, leaving 13 bases between them. CDR3 in amino acids: CASSPSQGAQPQHF. The CDR3 nucleotides are TGTGCCAGCTCACCCTCTCAGGGAGCACAGCCCCAGCATTTT.

The CDR3 region is CASRAGGQGEAGELFF. In nucleotides, the CDR3 is TGTGCCAGTAGGGCCGGGGGACAGGGGGAAGCCGGGGAGCTGTTTTTT. This sequence joins TRBV19 and TRBJ2-2, with 11 bases fitting TRBD1. V trimming: 6 bases; J trimming: 6 bases; junction bases outside the gene matches: 9. The CDR3 covers 16 residues. The V gene's germline CDR1 is LNHDA and CDR2 SQIVND (reference sequence).

The CDR3 sequence is CASSSPDRGETDTQYF. DNA for the CDR3: TGTGCCAGCAGTTCCCCGGACAGGGGGGAAACAGATACGCAGTATTTT. This sequence joins TRBV6-6 and TRBJ2-3; 10 bases agree with TRBD1. This CDR3 comprises 16 residues. Germline V CDR1 and CDR2: MNHNY, SVGAGI (reference sequence). The V and J ends lost 4 bases and 3 bases, in that order; junction bases with no gene match: 7.

V is TRBV5-1 and J is TRBJ2-5, with D uncertain. Germline CDR1 is SGHRS and CDR2 is YFSETQ. The CDR3 totals 15 residues. Trimming cost V 4 bases and J 0 bases, with 13 bases left between them. CDR3 loop: CASSLGPTYQETQYF. As DNA, the CDR3 is TGCGCCAGCAGCCTCGGACCGACGTACCAAGAGACCCAGTACTTC.

V is TRBV21-1 and J is TRBJ2-2; TRBD2, the table's D call, lacks a check against the DNA. TRBV21-1 is marked as a pseudogene. The CDR3 consists of 17 residues. CDR3 sequence: CASSKCGLAGGTGELFF. Here the CDR3 DNA reads TGTGCCAGCAGCAAATGTGGCCTAGCGGGAGGCACCGGGGAGCTGTTTTTT.

The chain recombines TRBV6-5 with TRBJ1-2; 9 nucleotides match TRBD1. Germline CDR1 is MNHEY and CDR2 is SVGAGI. V dropped 7 bases and J dropped 8; count of bases not matched to a gene: 11. This CDR3 is built from 14 residues. The CDR3 region is CASNTGGQGRGYTF. As DNA, the CDR3 is TGTGCCAGCAACACGGGGGGACAGGGACGCGGCTACACCTTC.

The gene calls are TRBV18 and TRBJ2-3; D possibly matches TRBD1 or TRBD2 (6 bases each). The V gene lost 0 bases and the J gene lost 5 bases, with 12 bases spanning the gap. CDR3 length: 15 residues. Germline CDR1 is KGHSH and CDR2 is LQKENI. CDR3 DNA sequence: TGTGCCAGCTCACCACCGGTGGGGGGCCAAGATACGCAGTATTTT. The encoded protein is CASSPPVGGQDTQYF.

This chain links TRBV6-7 with TRBJ2-2; TRBD2 matches 14 bases. TRBV6-7 is known as an ORF, though its function is uncertain. The CDR3 totals 17 residues. Germline trimming cut 6 bases from V and 6 bases from J; bases unmatched to any gene: 9. The CDR3 spells CASRRLGTSGSPGELFF. DNA of the CDR3: TGTGCCAGCAGACGACTCGGGACTAGCGGGAGCCCCGGGGAGCTGTTTTTT.

The V and J genes are TRBV2 and TRBJ2-7; D ambiguous. The CDR3 sequence is 11 residues long. V was clipped by 5 bases and J by 3 bases, with 5 bases between them. Germline V gene data show CDR1 as SNHLY and CDR2 as FYNNEI. CDR3 coding DNA: TGTGCCAGCAGTTACATCTACGAGCAGTACTTC. Amino acids: CASSYIYEQYF.

The rearrangement joins TRBV5-1 to TRBJ1-1; D may be TRBD1 (5 bases). CDR3 size: 13 residues. Germline V CDR1 and CDR2: SGHRS, YFSETQ. Trimming took off 8 bases at V and 2 bases at J, with 13 bases between the two ends. CDR3 amino acids: CASGPGPNTEAFF. CDR3 coding DNA: TGCGCCAGTGGACCAGGGCCTAACACTGAAGCTTTCTTT.

V is TRBV7-2 and J is TRBJ1-6, with D possibly being TRBD1 (6 bases). V shed 0 bases and J shed 6 bases, with 9 bases lying between them. Germline values: CDR1 SGHTA, CDR2 FQGNSA. The CDR3 extends over 15 amino acids. CDR3 region: CASSLAQGINSPLHF. CDR3 in DNA: TGTGCCAGCAGCTTAGCTCAGGGGATTAATTCACCCCTCCACTTT.

The chain carries TRBV7-2 and TRBJ1-4, with D tentatively TRBD1 (6 bases). Germline V gene data show CDR1 as SGHTA and CDR2 as FQGNSA. The CDR3 has 15 residues. V was cut by 5 bases and J by 2 bases, with 12 bases left in between. CDR3 coding DNA: TGTGCCAGCAGCGCCGCAGGGGCCACTAATGAAAAACTGTTTTTT. Translation gives CASSAAGATNEKLFF.

This clone has only one observation. The genes are TRBV28 and TRBJ2-7; D perhaps matches TRBD1 (5 bases). Trimming took off 6 bases at V and 1 base at J, with 19 bases between the two ends. The CDR3 consists of 16 residues. Germline V gene lookup returns CDR1 MDHEN and CDR2 SYDVKM. The CDR3 here is CASSPYPQVASYEQYF. The CDR3 DNA reads as TGTGCCAGCAGCCCCTACCCACAGGTCGCTTCCTACGAGCAGTACTTC. The full variable domain, in which reference TRBV28 and TRBJ2-7 provide the parts outside the CDR3, is DVKVTQSSRYLVKRTGEKVFLECVQDMDHENMFWYRQDPGLGLRLIYFSYDVKMKEKGDIPEGYSVSREKKERFSLILESASTNQTSMYLCASSPYPQVASYEQYFGPGTRLTVT.

V and J are TRBV18 and TRBJ2-2, with a weak D call TRBD1 (6 bases). The CDR3 has 14 amino acids. V was shortened by 8 bases and J by 1 base, with 11 bases between the two germline ends. Germline V gene sequence: CDR1 KGHSH, CDR2 LQKENI. The CDR3 DNA reads TGTGCCAGCAGGACGACAGGGAACACCGGGGAGCTGTTTTTT. Translation gives CASRTTGNTGELFF.

This chain joins TRBV20-1 and TRBJ2-1, with 9 bases identical to TRBD2. CDR3 length equals 9 residues. Germline CDR1 and CDR2: DFQATT and SNEGSKA (reference sequence). The CDR3 sequence is CTFSGRRFF. CDR3 nucleotide sequence: TGCACCTTTAGCGGGAGAAGGTTCTTC.